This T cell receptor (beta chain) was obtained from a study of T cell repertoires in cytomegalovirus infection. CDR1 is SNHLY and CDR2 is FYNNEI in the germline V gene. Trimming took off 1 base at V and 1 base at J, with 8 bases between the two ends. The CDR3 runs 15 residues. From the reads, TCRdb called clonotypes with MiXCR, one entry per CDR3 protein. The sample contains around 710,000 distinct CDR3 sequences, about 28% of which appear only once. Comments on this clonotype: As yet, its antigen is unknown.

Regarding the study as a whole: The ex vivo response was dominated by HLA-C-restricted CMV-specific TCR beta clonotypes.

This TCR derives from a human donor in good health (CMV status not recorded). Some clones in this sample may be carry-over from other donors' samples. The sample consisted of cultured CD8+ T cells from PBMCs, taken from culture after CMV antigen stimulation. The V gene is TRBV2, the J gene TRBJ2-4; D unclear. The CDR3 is CASSEEYRAKNIQYF. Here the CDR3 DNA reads TGTGCCAGCAGTGAAGAGTACCGTGCCAAAAACATTCAGTACTTC.